Each of the 24 T cell receptor beta chains below was sequenced from the same sample in a study of cytomegalovirus exposure and HLA in healthy donors (dated by TCRdb to the late 2010s). Library construction relied on the immunoSEQ multiplex PCR assay. For the multiplex PCR, a mixture combining 60 forward primers for TCR Vbeta segments and 13 reverse primers for TCR Jbeta segments was used. The table comes from immuneACCESS by way of TCRdb, which keeps in-frame sequences with V and J called. Part of the clones is missing from these tables; in studies checked, under half for an unresolved V gene and the rest for unknown reasons. The sample has fewer than 200,000 clones on record, roughly 90% of them singletons. The top ten clones comprise 0.2% to 0.3% of the sample. What was sequenced was PBMCs. Receptor source: a girl in the first two years of life in good health and CMV-seronegative.

The chain has TRBV10-3 and TRBJ1-4; 11 bases match TRBD1. The germline gives CDR1 ENHRY, CDR2 SYGVKD. CDR3 length: 14 residues. With 2 bases clipped from V and 7 bases from J, the junction kept 0 bases outside the gene matches. The DNA of the CDR3 is TGTGCCATCAGTGAGGGACAGGGGGCTGAAAAACTGTTTTTT. Amino acid sequence: CAISEGQGAEKLFF.

This clone was seen more than once but under ten times. The rearrangement uses TRBV25-1 and TRBJ1-1, with D unclear. Germline values: CDR1 MGHDK, CDR2 SYGVNS. Trimming left V 3 bases short and J 3 bases short, with 5 bases between. The CDR3 covers 12 residues. The CDR3 loop is CASSEQDTEAFF. In DNA form, the CDR3 reads TGTGCCAGCAGTGAGCAGGACACTGAAGCTTTCTTT.

This clone was counted a single time. This rearrangement joins TRBV7-2 to TRBJ2-6, with D perhaps TRBD1 (5 bases). Germline-derived CDR1 and CDR2 are SGHTA and FQGNSA. The V end lost 3 bases, the J end lost 0 bases, and 6 bases lay between the germline ends. The CDR3 covers 15 residues. The CDR3 DNA reads as TGTGCCAGCAGCTTTGGGGCCTCTGGGGCCAACGTCCTGACTTTC. Translating it yields CASSFGASGANVLTF.

CDR3 DNA sequence: TGTGCCAGCAGCTTAGCCACGGGGGGTGAGCAGTTCTTC. Its translation: CASSLATGGEQFF. V gene TRBV7-2 combines with J gene TRBJ2-1; 7 positions agree with TRBD2. V lost 0 bases and J lost 9; bases outside the gene matches: 2. The CDR3 has 13 residues. CDR1 SGHTA and CDR2 FQGNSA come from the germline V gene.

This chain connects TRBV5-1 to TRBJ2-2, with D perhaps TRBD1 (6 bases). The CDR3 covers 15 residues. Per germline, CDR1 SGHRS and CDR2 YFSETQ. V shed 4 bases and J shed 5 bases, with 15 bases lying between them. CDR3 in amino acids: CASSRGWQGTGELFF. CDR3 nucleotide sequence: TGCGCCAGCAGCCGAGGGTGGCAGGGGACCGGGGAGCTGTTTTTT.

This clone was observed a single time. A junction boundary mismatches the germline segment, possibly from a read error. The V and J genes are TRBV7-9 and TRBJ2-7; 9 bases line up with TRBD2. Germline V gives CDR1 SEHNR, CDR2 FQNEAQ (reference sequence). This CDR3 has 13 residues. The CDR3 DNA reads as TGTTCCAGCAGCAATAGCGGGAGAGGCGAGCAGTACTTC. It specifies CSSSNSGRGEQYF.

The chain uses TRBV27 and TRBJ1-1; 8 bases are a match to TRBD1. V shed 8 bases and J 5 bases; nucleotides not matched to a gene: 7. CDR3 length equals 13 residues. CDR1 and CDR2 from the germline V gene are MNHEY and SMNVEV (reference sequence). The CDR3 is CASGWTGKTEAFF. The CDR3 nucleotides read TGTGCCAGCGGGTGGACAGGGAAGACTGAAGCTTTCTTT.

The chain employs TRBV5-4 and TRBJ2-1, with TRBD2 identical over 8 bases. Germline V lookup: CDR1 SGHNT, CDR2 YYREEE (reference sequence). V gave up 0 bases and J gave up 5 bases; unmatched junction bases: 4. The length of the CDR3 is 15 residues. The CDR3 loop is CASSLDPGGDNEQFF. DNA for the CDR3: TGTGCCAGCAGCTTGGACCCGGGAGGGGACAATGAGCAGTTCTTC.

V is TRBV7-9 and J is TRBJ2-5, with D tentatively TRBD1 (6 bases). V lost 4 bases and J 4 bases, leaving 10 bases between the germline ends. This CDR3 has 13 amino acids. CDR1 SEHNR and CDR2 FQNEAQ come from the germline V gene (reference sequence). This CDR3 reads CASSWTVGETQYF. CDR3 sequence (DNA): TGTGCCAGCAGCTGGACAGTCGGAGAGACCCAGTACTTC.

This chain uses TRBV7-9 with TRBJ2-7; TRBD2 matches 8 bases. V was pared by 7 bases and J by 3 bases, with 2 bases of the junction left unmatched. Germline lookup yields CDR1 SEHNR and CDR2 FQNEAQ (reference sequence). This CDR3 comprises 12 residues. The CDR3 bases are TGTGCCAGCACTGCGGGGGGCTACGAGCAGTACTTC. Protein: CASTAGGYEQYF.

The chain has TRBV9 and TRBJ2-5; 9 bases are a match to TRBD1. The CDR3 runs 15 residues. V lost 2 bases, J lost 5 bases, and 7 bases stayed unmatched. CDR1 SGDLS and CDR2 YYNGEE come from the germline V gene. CDR3: CASSVRGQGKETQYF. In DNA form, the CDR3 reads TGTGCCAGCAGCGTTCGGGGACAGGGAAAGGAGACCCAGTACTTC.

V is TRBV19 and J is TRBJ1-6; D uncertain. V lost 4 bases, J lost 8 bases, and 12 bases lay in between. The CDR3 runs to 14 residues. Per the germline V gene, CDR1 is LNHDA and CDR2 is SQIVND (reference sequence). CDR3 sequence (DNA): TGTGCCAGTAGTAATTTATGGGCTTATTCACCCCTCCACTTT. It codes for CASSNLWAYSPLHF. The full variable domain, with the rest looked up from reference TRBV19 and TRBJ1-6, is DGGITQSPKYLFRKEGQNVTLSCEQNLNHDAMYWYRQDPGQGLRLIYYSQIVNDFQKGDIAEGYSVSREKKESFPLTVTSAQKNPTAFYLCASSNLWAYSPLHFGNGTRLTVT.

The chain recombines TRBV15 with TRBJ2-1; no firm D call. The CDR3 contains 12 residues. V was clipped by 2 bases and J by 9 bases, with 8 bases between them. Per germline, CDR1 LNHNV and CDR2 YYDKDF (reference sequence). CDR3 amino acids: CATSRIGGEQFF. DNA of the CDR3: TGTGCCACCAGCAGAATTGGCGGTGAGCAGTTCTTC. Supplemented by reference TRBV15 and TRBJ2-1, the full variable domain reads DAMVIQNPRYQVTQFGKPVTLSCSQTLNHNVMYWYQQKSSQAPKLLFHYYDKDFNNEADTPDNFQSRRPNTSFCFLDIRSPGLGDTAMYLCATSRIGGEQFFGPGTRLTVL.

This clone was seen only a few times. Within the sample, other DNA sequences also encode this same CDR3. The chain carries TRBV5-1 and TRBJ2-5; D not resolved. CDR1 is SGHRS, CDR2 YFSETQ, per germline. The V and J ends lost 4 bases and 2 bases respectively, with 3 bases between them. The CDR3 is 11 amino acids. Here the CDR3 DNA reads TGCGCCAGCAGCCGTCAAGAGACCCAGTACTTC. This sequence encodes CASSRQETQYF.

V and J are TRBV5-1 and TRBJ1-5; 8 bases are shared with TRBD1. V was clipped by 0 bases and J by 2 bases; unmatched bases: 1. This CDR3 is 15 amino acids long. The germline V gene encodes CDR1 SGHRS and CDR2 YFSETQ. CDR3 bases: TGCGCCAGCAGCTTGGAGACAGGGGGCAATCAGCCCCAGCATTTT. Protein sequence: CASSLETGGNQPQHF. The whole variable domain, filled in from reference TRBV5-1 and TRBJ1-5, reads KAGVTQTPRYLIKTRGQQVTLSCSPISGHRSVSWYQQTPGQGLQFLFEYFSETQRNKGNFPGRFSGRQFSNSRSEMNVSTLELGDSALYLCASSLETGGNQPQHFGDGTRLSIL.

This clone has a handful of counts. J is TRBJ2-2 and V is TRBV19; the match to TRBD2 covers 9 bases. The CDR3 runs 15 residues. The junction had 7 bases not matched to a gene; V was cut back by 7 bases and J by 4 bases. The germline V gene encodes CDR1 LNHDA and CDR2 SQIVND (reference sequence). The CDR3 sequence: CASKGSGSGTGELFF. In nucleotides, the CDR3 is TGTGCCAGTAAGGGTAGCGGGAGTGGCACCGGGGAGCTGTTTTTT.

A word on this clone: A junction end diverges from the germline sequence, so it may reflect a read error. The chain employs TRBV7-7 and TRBJ2-2, with D perhaps matching TRBD2 (5 bases). The CDR3 sequence is 15 residues long. CDR1 SSHAT and CDR2 FNYEAQ come from the germline V gene (reference sequence). The CDR3 loop reads CASSLTGFNTGELFF. As DNA, the CDR3 is TGTGCTAGCAGCTTAACGGGATTCAACACCGGGGAGCTGTTTTTT.

The CDR3 spells CASSQESGYNEQFF. As DNA, the CDR3 is TGCGCCAGCAGCCAAGAATCGGGGTACAATGAGCAGTTCTTC. The chain links TRBV4-3 to TRBJ2-1, with D perhaps matching TRBD2 (5 bases). V shed 0 bases and J shed 4 bases, with 7 bases lying between them. Per germline, CDR1 LGHNA and CDR2 YSLEER. This CDR3 region has 14 residues.

This chain connects TRBV18 to TRBJ1-5; no firm D call. This CDR3 contains 15 residues. Germline CDR1 reads KGHSH; CDR2 reads LQKENI. Trimming took off 5 bases at V and 11 bases at J, with 22 bases between the two ends. The CDR3 loop is CASSDNRNPHQAQHF. The CDR3 nucleotides are TGTGCCAGCTCAGACAACCGGAACCCTCACCAGGCCCAGCATTTT.

In DNA form, the CDR3 reads TGTGCCAGCAGCCCCTCAGGCGGGGCCTACAATGAGCAGTTCTTC. Protein sequence: CASSPSGGAYNEQFF. The rearrangement uses TRBV7-3 and TRBJ2-1; a weak D match, TRBD2 (6 bases). Per germline, CDR1 SGHTA and CDR2 FQGTGA. Trimming removed 5 bases at V and 2 bases at J, with 13 bases between. The CDR3 contains 15 residues.

This clone was detected once. This chain uses TRBV18 with TRBJ1-1; D possibly corresponds to TRBD1 (5 bases). Trimming cost V 6 bases and J 1 base, with 6 bases left between them. The CDR3 sequence is 12 residues long. Germline V gene lookup returns CDR1 KGHSH and CDR2 LQKENI. In DNA form, the CDR3 reads TGTGCCAGCTCCCAGGGGAACACTGAAGCTTTCTTT. Protein product: CASSQGNTEAFF.

J is TRBJ2-7 and V is TRBV5-4; D may be TRBD2 (5 bases). The V and J ends lost 2 bases and 0 bases respectively, with 12 bases between them. CDR3 length equals 15 residues. Germline values: CDR1 SGHNT, CDR2 YYREEE (reference sequence). The CDR3 protein is CASSFGGFSSYEQYF. Written as DNA, the CDR3 is TGTGCCAGCAGCTTCGGAGGATTCAGCTCCTACGAGCAGTACTTC.

The gene calls are TRBV25-1 and TRBJ1-1; perhaps TRBD1 as D (6 bases). The CDR3 totals 14 residues. Germline CDR1 and CDR2: MGHDK and SYGVNS. The germline V and J ends were trimmed by 8 bases and 1 base, with 14 bases remaining between them. Here the CDR3 DNA reads TGTGCCAGCGGGCCCGACAGGTCGAACACTGAAGCTTTCTTT. It encodes CASGPDRSNTEAFF.

V is TRBV5-1 and J is TRBJ2-7; 7 nucleotides align to TRBD1. From germline, CDR1 is SGHRS and CDR2 YFSETQ. Trimming removed 4 bases from V and 3 bases from J; junction bases left unmatched: 4. The CDR3 covers 13 residues. The CDR3 here is CASSQGTDYEQYF. For the CDR3, the DNA is TGCGCCAGCAGCCAAGGGACAGACTACGAGCAGTACTTC.